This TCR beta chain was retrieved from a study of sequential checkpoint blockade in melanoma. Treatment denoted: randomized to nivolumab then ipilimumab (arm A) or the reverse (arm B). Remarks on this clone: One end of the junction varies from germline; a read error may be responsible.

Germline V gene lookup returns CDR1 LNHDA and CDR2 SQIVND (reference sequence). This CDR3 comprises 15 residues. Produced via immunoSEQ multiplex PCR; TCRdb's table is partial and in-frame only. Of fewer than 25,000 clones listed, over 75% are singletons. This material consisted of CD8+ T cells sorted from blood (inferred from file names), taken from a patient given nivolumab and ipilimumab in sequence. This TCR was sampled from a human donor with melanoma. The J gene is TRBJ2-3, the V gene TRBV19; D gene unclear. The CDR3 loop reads CASTPVDRSTYTQYF. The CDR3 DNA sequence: TGTGCCAGTACTCCGGTCGACCGGAGCACATATACGCAGTATTTT.